A selection of T cell receptor beta chains follows, all from one sample in a study of blood T cell repertoires in COVID-19. Assay: immunoSEQ multiplex PCR; the TCRdb copy retains only in-frame clones and omits some. Counted here are some 69,000 clones, approximately 83% occurring once; the ten biggest clones make up about 2.5%. Specimen: peripheral blood. These receptor sequences come from a man at least 80 years old with active or convalescent COVID-19. Both conserved end residues are part of each CDR3. The D gene is left open where the match is weak. Clone size is stated in some rows and not others, as once, few, many or a class when expanded.

>TRBJ1-2|.|TRBV18|.
CASSPLARLNYGYTF
TGTGCCAGCTCGCCCTTAGCTAGACTTAACTATGGCTACACCTTC
>TRBJ1-2|.|TRBV7-2|.
CASSLARGSYGYTF
TGTGCCAGCAGCTTAGCGCGGGGAAGCTATGGCTACACCTTC
>TRBJ2-1|TRBD1|TRBV7-9|.
CASSPRWGQGLNEQFF
TGTGCCAGCAGCCCAAGGTGGGGACAGGGGCTTAATGAGCAGTTCTTC
>TRBJ2-1|.|TRBV27|once
CASSFLGSSYNEQFF
TGTGCCAGCAGTTTTCTCGGGAGCTCCTACAATGAGCAGTTCTTC
>TRBJ1-4|.|TRBV6-5|.
CASSLNRVDEKLFF
TGTGCCAGCAGCTTAAACAGGGTCGATGAAAAACTGTTTTTT
>TRBJ1-2|.|TRBV30|once
CAWSVAGANYGYTF
TGTGCCTGGAGTGTCGCAGGGGCTAACTATGGCTACACCTTC
>TRBJ2-5|.|TRBV19|.
CASSQGVDETQYF
TGTGCCAGTAGTCAAGGGGTGGATGAGACCCAGTACTTC
>TRBJ1-5|.|TRBV12-3/TRBV12-4|few
CASSHDRYQPQHF
TGTGCCAGCAGCCACGACAGATATCAGCCCCAGCATTTT
>TRBJ1-1|.|TRBV28|.
CASSNPGFIEAFF
TGTGCCAGCAGTAACCCAGGGTTTATCGAGGCTTTCTTT
>TRBJ2-1|.|TRBV3-1/TRBV3-2|.
CAPLASTINEQFF
TGTGCCCCCCTGGCTAGCACGATCAATGAGCAGTTCTTC
>TRBJ2-3|.|TRBV28|.
CASSFMRSTDTQYF
TGTGCCAGCAGTTTTATGCGGAGCACAGATACGCAGTATTTT
>TRBJ2-5|.|TRBV11-3|.
CASSPAVQETQYF
TGTGCCAGCAGCCCGGCGGTACAAGAGACCCAGTACTTC
>TRBJ1-5|TRBD1|TRBV19|once
CASSDTPTGISNQPQHF
TGTGCCAGTAGCGACACACCGACAGGGATTAGCAATCAGCCCCAGCATTTT
>TRBJ2-5|.|TRBV10-3|few
CAISRGTAQETQYF
TGTGCCATCAGTCGCGGGACAGCCCAAGAGACCCAGTACTTC
>TRBJ2-7|TRBD1|TRBV5-4|.
CASSLRQGLDLEQYF
TGTGCCAGCAGCTTGCGACAGGGCCTAGACTTGGAGCAGTACTTC
>TRBJ1-1|TRBD1|TRBV27|.
CASRRTGGLEAFF
TGTGCCAGCAGGAGGACAGGGGGCCTTGAAGCTTTCTTT
>TRBJ1-2|TRBD1|TRBV5-1|.
CASSQPGTEEFYGYTF
TGCGCCAGCAGTCAACCCGGGACAGAAGAGTTCTATGGCTACACCTTC
>TRBJ1-2|.|TRBV2|.
CASSEQGPPGYTF
TGTGCCAGCAGTGAACAGGGCCCGCCAGGCTACACCTTC
>TRBJ2-5|.|TRBV19|.
CASSIQGQETQYF
TGTGCCAGTAGTATTCAGGGGCAAGAGACCCAGTACTTC
>TRBJ2-2|.|TRBV6-5|.
CASRETGELFF
TGTGCCAGCAGGGAGACCGGGGAGCTGTTTTTT
>TRBJ2-3|.|TRBV10-3|once
CAISTGISTDTQYF
TGTGCCATCAGTACAGGGATTAGCACAGATACGCAGTATTTT
>TRBJ2-5|TRBD2|TRBV18|.
CASSLTSEKETQYF
TGTGCCAGCTCGCTGACTAGCGAGAAAGAGACCCAGTACTTC
>TRBJ1-2|TRBD1|TRBV5-1|.
CASSKERDRAIRNYGYTF
TGCGCCAGCAGTAAGGAGAGGGACAGGGCAATCCGAAACTATGGCTACACCTTC
>TRBJ2-5|TRBD2|TRBV3-1/TRBV3-2|.
CASSQAGTSGSGAQYF
TGTGCCAGCAGCCAAGCCGGGACTAGCGGGTCGGGGGCCCAGTACTTC